These 31 T cell receptor beta chains originate from one sample sequenced in a study of T cell responses to AZD1222 COVID-19 vaccine. TCRdb's table, derived via immunoSEQ multiplex PCR, lists solely in-frame clones and lacks some. The sample includes 85,000 to 100,000 clones, about 86% of them seen just once. Here the sequenced sample was peripheral blood, taken on day 0 of AZD1222 vaccination. These TCRs come from an adult in good health.

This rearrangement joins TRBV7-2 to TRBJ2-3; a weak D match, TRBD2 (6 bases). The germline V gene has CDR1 SGHTA and CDR2 FQGNSA. CDR3 size: 13 residues. In nucleotides, the CDR3 is TGTGCTTCATGGGACTCCCCCACAGATACGCAGTATTTT. This codes for CASWDSPTDTQYF.

V is TRBV6-1 and J is TRBJ1-6, with 12 bases that match TRBD1. CDR3 length: 17 amino acids. The trim removed 4 bases at V and 7 bases at J, leaving 8 bases unmatched. Germline V gives CDR1 MNHNS, CDR2 SASEGT. The DNA of the CDR3 is TGTGCCAGCAGTGTACCCGGGACAGGGGGCTCAAATTCACCCCTCCACTTT. It codes for CASSVPGTGGSNSPLHF.

The chain uses TRBV14 and TRBJ1-1; 7 bases match TRBD1. The CDR3 is made up of 13 amino acids. V shed 4 bases, J shed 5 bases, and the junction held 4 bases outside the gene matches. CDR1 is SGHDN, CDR2 FVKESK, per germline. CDR3 DNA sequence: TGTGCCAGCAGCCCGACAGGGATGACTGAAGCTTTCTTT. As protein: CASSPTGMTEAFF. Full variable domain (missing parts from reference TRBV14 and TRBJ1-1): EAGVTQFPSHSVIEKGQTVTLRCDPISGHDNLYWYRRVMGKEIKFLLHFVKESKQDESGMPNNRFLAERTGGTYSTLKVQPAELEDSGVYFCASSPTGMTEAFFGQGTRLTVV.

This clone is medium-sized (0.01 to 0.1%) in the sample. This sequence joins TRBV14 and TRBJ2-2; D may be TRBD2 (6 bases). CDR1 and CDR2 from the germline V gene are SGHDN and FVKESK. This CDR3 has 15 residues. V shed 6 bases and J shed 4 bases, with 15 bases lying between them. Here the CDR3 DNA reads TGTGCCAGCAGTGGGACTTTTTCGAGCACCGGGGAGCTGTTTTTT. Translation gives CASSGTFSSTGELFF.

The rearrangement joins TRBV19 to TRBJ2-1; D unresolved. The CDR3 contains 11 residues. Trimming stripped 4 bases from V and 6 bases from J, with 4 bases between. Per the germline V gene, CDR1 is LNHDA and CDR2 is SQIVND (reference sequence). For the CDR3, the DNA is TGTGCCAGTAGTACAGGCAATGAGCAGTTCTTC. Its translation is CASSTGNEQFF.

This chain joins TRBV9 and TRBJ2-2; the D is unclear. The CDR3 extends over 14 amino acids. The germline gives CDR1 SGDLS, CDR2 YYNGEE. The germline V and J ends were trimmed by 0 bases and 4 bases, with 7 bases remaining between them. The CDR3 nucleotides are TGTGCCAGCAGCGTAGATTCAATCACCGGGGAGCTGTTTTTT. It codes for CASSVDSITGELFF.

This clone was counted a single time. The genes are TRBV25-1 and TRBJ2-3; a weak D match, TRBD2 (6 bases). The germline V gene encodes CDR1 MGHDK and CDR2 SYGVNS. The CDR3 spans 15 residues. The germline V and J ends were trimmed by 6 bases and 0 bases, with 13 bases remaining between them. The CDR3 protein is CASRRVGGSTDTQYF. The DNA of the CDR3 is TGTGCCAGCAGACGAGTGGGGGGAAGCACAGATACGCAGTATTTT.

V is TRBV3-1 (or the pseudogene TRBV3-2) and J is TRBJ1-4; D is perhaps TRBD1 (5 bases). The CDR3 runs to 16 residues. Germline V gene data show CDR1 as LGHDT and CDR2 as YNNKEL (reference sequence). V was cut by 4 bases and J by 1 base, with 13 bases left in between. CDR3 sequence: CASSLKGGGTNEKLFF. In nucleotides, the CDR3 is TGTGCCAGCAGCCTAAAGGGTGGGGGAACTAATGAAAAACTGTTTTTT.

The J gene is TRBJ2-1, the V gene TRBV2; possibly TRBD2 for D (6 bases). Between the trimmed V and J ends, which lost 5 bases and 1 base, there was a span of 27 bases. Germline V gene sequence: CDR1 SNHLY, CDR2 FYNNEI. This CDR3 comprises 20 residues. The CDR3 region has the DNA TGTGCCAGCAGTTCACAGCCGGGACTTTCCCTATTCCTTTCCTACAATGAGCAGTTCTTC. Translation gives CASSSQPGLSLFLSYNEQFF. Based on the CDR3 plus reference TRBV2 and TRBJ2-1, the full variable domain is EPEVTQTPSHQVTQMGQEVILRCVPISNHLYFYWYRQILGQKVEFLVSFYNNEISEKSEIFDDQFSVERPDGSNFTLKIRSTKLEDSAMYFCASSSQPGLSLFLSYNEQFFGPGTRLTVL.

This clone was recorded only once. The rearrangement joins TRBV7-7 to TRBJ1-3; TRBD1 might be the D (6 bases). Trimming pared 1 base from V and 4 bases from J, leaving 11 bases between. Germline V CDR1 and CDR2: SSHAT, FNYEAQ (reference sequence). This CDR3 has 15 amino acids. The DNA for the CDR3 is TGTGCCAGCAGCTTAGGGACAGCTGTCGGAAACACCATATATTTT. Residues: CASSLGTAVGNTIYF.

V gene TRBV25-1 combines with J gene TRBJ2-7; TRBD1 or TRBD2 may be the D gene (5 bases each). V was clipped by 6 bases and J by 0 bases, with 18 bases between them. Germline V gives CDR1 MGHDK, CDR2 SYGVNS. CDR3 length equals 16 residues. The CDR3 DNA is TGTGCCAGCAGCGAACGGTCGGGACCCCTCTCCTACGAGCAGTACTTC. Amino acid sequence: CASSERSGPLSYEQYF.

The chain is built from TRBV5-6 and TRBJ1-1; D gene ambiguous. Per the germline V gene, CDR1 is SGHDT and CDR2 is YYEEEE. This CDR3 contains 13 residues. Trimming stripped 2 bases from V and 9 bases from J, with 14 bases between. CDR3 nucleotides: TGTGCCAGCAGCTTAAGGGTAGGGCTAAAAGCTTTCTTT. Its protein product is CASSLRVGLKAFF.

V gene TRBV2 combines with J gene TRBJ1-5; a weak D match, TRBD1 (6 bases). The germline CDR1 and CDR2 sequences are SNHLY and FYNNEI. The CDR3 spans 16 residues. Deletions cut 0 bases from V and 3 bases from J, with 12 bases between. The CDR3 loop reads CASSEAPGDINQPQHF. In nucleotides, the CDR3 is TGTGCCAGCAGTGAAGCGCCCGGGGACATCAATCAGCCCCAGCATTTT. The variable domain in full, completed from reference TRBV2 and TRBJ1-5, reads EPEVTQTPSHQVTQMGQEVILRCVPISNHLYFYWYRQILGQKVEFLVSFYNNEISEKSEIFDDQFSVERPDGSNFTLKIRSTKLEDSAMYFCASSEAPGDINQPQHFGDGTRLSIL.

This clone showed up just once. This chain links TRBV7-9 with TRBJ1-2; D unclear. The V and J ends lost 1 base and 5 bases respectively, with 8 bases between them. This CDR3 comprises 13 residues. Looked up from germline, CDR1 is SEHNR and CDR2 is FQNEAQ (reference sequence). The CDR3 DNA reads as TGTGCCAGCAGCTTAGGGAGGCGATATGGCTACACCTTC. The encoded protein is CASSLGRRYGYTF.

J is TRBJ2-2 and V is TRBV11-3, with D hard to call. Germline-derived CDR1 and CDR2 are SGHNT and YENEEA. Trimming took off 3 bases at V and 4 bases at J, with 3 bases between the two ends. The CDR3 loop spans 12 amino acids. CDR3 amino acids: CASSLGTGELFF. DNA for the CDR3: TGTGCCAGCAGCTTGGGCACCGGGGAGCTGTTTTTT.

This clone was detected only once. The chain links TRBV5-6 to TRBJ2-7; the D gene is possibly TRBD1 (5 bases). CDR3 size: 12 residues. V lost 5 bases and J lost 5, with 11 bases in between. Germline loops: CDR1 SGHDT, CDR2 YYEEEE. The CDR3 nucleotides read TGTGCCAGCAGTTCCCAGGGCAACGAGCAGTACTTC. This translates into CASSSQGNEQYF.

The chain combines TRBV6-5 with TRBJ1-1; 8 bases agree with TRBD1. The CDR3 consists of 13 residues. Looked up from germline, CDR1 is MNHEY and CDR2 is SVGAGI. V lost 8 bases, J lost 6 bases, and 8 bases stayed unmatched. This chain's CDR3 is CASGKTGDPEAFF. The CDR3 region has the DNA TGTGCCAGCGGAAAGACAGGGGACCCTGAAGCTTTCTTT.

V gene TRBV7-9 combines with J gene TRBJ1-6; D uncertain. The CDR3 totals 14 residues. CDR1 and CDR2 from the germline V gene are SEHNR and FQNEAQ (reference sequence). Trimming shortened V by 1 base and J by 6 bases, and 7 bases separated the two germline ends. The CDR3, as DNA: TGTGCCAGCAGCTTAGAACAGTTTAATTCACCCCTCCACTTT. Protein sequence: CASSLEQFNSPLHF.

The CDR3 reads CASSTPYSLSPMNTEAFF. CDR3 in DNA: TGTGCCAGTAGTACACCCTATAGCCTCTCCCCAATGAACACTGAAGCTTTCTTT. This chain links TRBV19 with TRBJ1-1; D unclear. Germline V gives CDR1 LNHDA, CDR2 SQIVND (reference sequence). V was pared by 4 bases and J by 0 bases, with 21 bases between. CDR3 length: 18 residues.

V is TRBV2 and J is TRBJ2-3; D remains ambiguous. The CDR3 spans 13 residues. Germline CDR1 SNHLY, CDR2 FYNNEI. V lost 3 bases to trimming and J lost 2 bases, with 6 bases between them. Here the CDR3 reads CASSEGNTDTQYF. CDR3 nucleotides: TGTGCCAGCAGTGAGGGCAACACAGATACGCAGTATTTT.

The chain uses TRBV7-6 and TRBJ1-3; a weak D match, TRBD1 (6 bases). Germline V gives CDR1 SGHVS, CDR2 FNYEAQ. CDR3 size: 17 residues. Trimming stripped 0 bases from V and 0 bases from J, with 12 bases between. The CDR3 here is CASSLAQGGDSGNTIYF. The DNA for the CDR3 is TGTGCCAGCAGCTTAGCGCAAGGGGGAGACTCTGGAAACACCATATATTTT.

The V and J genes are TRBV4-1 and TRBJ2-1; 9 bases agree with TRBD2. The V segment lost 4 bases and the J segment 4 bases; nucleotides outside the gene matches: 14. The CDR3 is made up of 18 amino acids. Germline V lookup: CDR1 MGHRA, CDR2 YSYEKL. CDR3 nucleotides: TGCGCCAGCAGCCGGTTAGGGGGCGCTAGCGGGACTTACAATGAGCAGTTCTTC. Amino acid sequence: CASSRLGGASGTYNEQFF.

The J gene is TRBJ2-2, the V gene TRBV19, with D unresolved. Germline CDR1 and CDR2: LNHDA and SQIVND (reference sequence). The CDR3 loop spans 13 amino acids. V dropped 0 bases and J dropped 8 bases, with 7 bases sitting between them. The CDR3 sequence is CASSIDQFGELFF. The CDR3 DNA sequence: TGTGCCAGTAGTATAGATCAATTTGGGGAGCTGTTTTTT.

This clone appeared a single time. V and J are TRBV5-1 and TRBJ1-1; tentative D call: TRBD1 (5 bases). This CDR3 has 15 amino acids. V gave up 4 bases and J gave up 0 bases, with 13 bases separating them. Germline lookup yields CDR1 SGHRS and CDR2 YFSETQ. For the CDR3, the DNA is TGCGCCAGCAGCCCCACGGCAGGGATGAACACTGAAGCTTTCTTT. It is translated as CASSPTAGMNTEAFF.

The gene calls are TRBV11-3 and TRBJ2-7, with D possibly TRBD2 on 6 matching bases. The CDR3 length is 16 residues. Trimming left V 5 bases short and J 3 bases short, with 20 bases between. Per germline, CDR1 SGHNT and CDR2 YENEEA. The CDR3 DNA reads TGTGCCAGCAGCAGGAAAGGGACTCTCCCCTACTACGAGCAGTACTTC. This translates into CASSRKGTLPYYEQYF.

The J gene is TRBJ2-2, the V gene TRBV5-1; 8 bases line up with TRBD2. CDR3 length equals 16 residues. Trimming took 3 bases from V and 6 from J; bases not matched to a gene: 10. Germline V lookup: CDR1 SGHRS, CDR2 YFSETQ. CDR3 nucleotides: TGCGCCAGCAGCTCCTCTGGCAGCGGGAGACCCGGGGAGCTGTTTTTT. It encodes CASSSSGSGRPGELFF. The whole variable domain, remainder taken from reference TRBV5-1 and TRBJ2-2, is KAGVTQTPRYLIKTRGQQVTLSCSPISGHRSVSWYQQTPGQGLQFLFEYFSETQRNKGNFPGRFSGRQFSNSRSEMNVSTLELGDSALYLCASSSSGSGRPGELFFGEGSRLTVL.

V gene TRBV15 combines with J gene TRBJ1-5; possible D gene TRBD1, 5 bases. V gave up 0 bases and J gave up 6 bases, with 12 bases separating them. CDR3 length equals 15 residues. Germline CDR1 reads LNHNV; CDR2 reads YYDKDF (reference sequence). CDR3: CATSREDNRGQPQHF. The CDR3 bases are TGTGCCACCAGCAGAGAGGACAATCGGGGTCAGCCCCAGCATTTT.

This clone was detected a few times. The chain links TRBV14 to TRBJ2-5; TRBD1 or TRBD2 may be the D gene (5 bases each). V lost 2 bases to trimming and J lost 5 bases, with 9 bases between them. Germline V gene sequence: CDR1 SGHDN, CDR2 FVKESK. This CDR3 has 13 amino acids. CDR3 in amino acids: CASSQSGPETQYF. The CDR3 DNA follows: TGTGCCAGCAGCCAATCGGGACCGGAGACCCAGTACTTC.

The chain combines TRBV2 with TRBJ2-1; possibly TRBD2 for D (5 bases). The length of the CDR3 is 15 residues. Between the trimmed V and J ends, which lost 4 bases and 0 bases, there was a span of 10 bases. Germline CDR1 SNHLY, CDR2 FYNNEI. The CDR3 DNA is TGTGCCAGCAGTGTCACGAGGGACTCCTACAATGAGCAGTTCTTC. Protein: CASSVTRDSYNEQFF.

The CDR3 reads CASSERFEQFF. The DNA of the CDR3 is TGCGCCAGCAGTGAGAGGTTCGAGCAGTTCTTC. The V gene is TRBV10-1, the J gene TRBJ2-1; D gene unclear. This CDR3 region has 11 residues. The V gene's germline CDR1 is WNHNN and CDR2 SYGVQD (reference sequence). V lost 2 bases, J lost 10 bases, and 6 bases lay in between.

The rearrangement joins TRBV7-8 to TRBJ2-7; the D is unclear. V was pared by 6 bases and J by 2 bases, with 14 bases between. The CDR3 consists of 14 residues. CDR1 SGHVS and CDR2 FQNEAQ come from the germline V gene. The CDR3 is CASSIAVTTYEQYF. In DNA form, the CDR3 reads TGTGCCAGCAGTATCGCAGTTACTACCTACGAGCAGTACTTC.